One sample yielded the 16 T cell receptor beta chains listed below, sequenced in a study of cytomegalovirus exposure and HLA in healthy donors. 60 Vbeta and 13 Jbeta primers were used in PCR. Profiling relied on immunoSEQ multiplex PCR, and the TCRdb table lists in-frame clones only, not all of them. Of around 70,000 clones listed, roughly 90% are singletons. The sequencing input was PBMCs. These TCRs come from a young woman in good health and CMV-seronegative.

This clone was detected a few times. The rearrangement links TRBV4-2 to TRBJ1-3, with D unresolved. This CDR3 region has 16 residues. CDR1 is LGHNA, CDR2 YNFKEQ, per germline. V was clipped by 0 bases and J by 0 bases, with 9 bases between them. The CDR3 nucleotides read TGTGCCAGCAGCCAAGATCCGTATTCCTCTGGAAACACCATATATTTT. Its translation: CASSQDPYSSGNTIYF.

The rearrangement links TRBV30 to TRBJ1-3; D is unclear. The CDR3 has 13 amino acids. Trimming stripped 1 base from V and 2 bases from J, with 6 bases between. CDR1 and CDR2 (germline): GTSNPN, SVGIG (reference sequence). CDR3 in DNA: TGTGCCTGGAGTGCTAACGCTGGAAACACCATATATTTT. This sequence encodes CAWSANAGNTIYF. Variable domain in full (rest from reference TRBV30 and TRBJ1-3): SQTIHQWPATLVQPVGSPLSLECTVEGTSNPNLYWYRQAAGRGLQLLFYSVGIGQISSEVPQNLSASRPQDRQFILSSKKLLLSDSGFYLCAWSANAGNTIYFGEGSWLTVV.

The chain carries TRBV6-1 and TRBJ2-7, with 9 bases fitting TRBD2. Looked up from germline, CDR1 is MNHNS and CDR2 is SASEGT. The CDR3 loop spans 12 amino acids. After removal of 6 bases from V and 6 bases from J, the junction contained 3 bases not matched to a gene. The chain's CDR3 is CASRASGIEQYF. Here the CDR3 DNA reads TGTGCCAGCAGGGCTAGCGGGATCGAGCAGTACTTC.

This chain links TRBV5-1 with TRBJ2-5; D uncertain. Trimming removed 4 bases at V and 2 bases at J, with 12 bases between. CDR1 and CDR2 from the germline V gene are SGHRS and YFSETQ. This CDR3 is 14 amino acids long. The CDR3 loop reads CASSAASRQETQYF. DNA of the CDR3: TGCGCCAGCAGCGCCGCCTCGAGGCAAGAGACCCAGTACTTC.

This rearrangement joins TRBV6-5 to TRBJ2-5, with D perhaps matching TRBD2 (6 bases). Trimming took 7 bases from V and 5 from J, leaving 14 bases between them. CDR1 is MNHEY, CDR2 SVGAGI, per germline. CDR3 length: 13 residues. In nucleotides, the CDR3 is TGTGCCAGCACCGCCGGGAGATTCGAGACCCAGTACTTC. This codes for CASTAGRFETQYF.

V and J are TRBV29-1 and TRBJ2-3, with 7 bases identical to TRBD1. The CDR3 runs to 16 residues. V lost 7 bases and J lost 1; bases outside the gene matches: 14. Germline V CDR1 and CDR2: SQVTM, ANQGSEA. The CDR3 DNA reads TGCAGCGCCCTTCAGGGGGTGACACTCCGCACAGATACGCAGTATTTT. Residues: CSALQGVTLRTDTQYF.

The CDR3 loop is CASSLYSSYNEQFF. The CDR3 region has the DNA TGTGCCAGCAGCCTCTACAGCTCCTACAATGAGCAGTTCTTC. The J gene is TRBJ2-1, the V gene TRBV7-9, with D unclear. Per germline, CDR1 SEHNR and CDR2 FQNEAQ (reference sequence). Trimming pared 5 bases from V and 0 bases from J, leaving 8 bases between. CDR3 size: 14 residues.

The CDR3, as DNA: TGTGCCAGCAGCTCGGTGAGGGGAGGAGAGACCCAGTACTTC. This gives the protein CASSSVRGGETQYF. This rearrangement joins TRBV7-6 to TRBJ2-5; the D gene is possibly TRBD2 (6 bases). CDR1 SGHVS and CDR2 FNYEAQ come from the germline V gene. Trimming pared 4 bases from V and 4 bases from J, leaving 13 bases between. This CDR3 comprises 14 residues.

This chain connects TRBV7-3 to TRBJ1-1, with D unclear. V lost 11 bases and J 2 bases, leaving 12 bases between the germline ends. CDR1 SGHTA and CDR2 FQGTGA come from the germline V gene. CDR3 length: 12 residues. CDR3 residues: CASGSPNTEAFF. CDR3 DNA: TGTGCCTCGGGGAGCCCTAACACTGAAGCTTTCTTT. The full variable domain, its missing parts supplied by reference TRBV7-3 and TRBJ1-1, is GAGVSQTPSNKVTEKGKYVELRCDPISGHTALYWYRQSLGQGPEFLIYFQGTGAADDSGLPNDRFFAVRPEGSVSTLKIQRTERGDSAVYLCASGSPNTEAFFGQGTRLTVV.

CDR3: CAWSVLGETQYF. The CDR3 bases are TGTGCCTGGAGTGTACTAGGGGAGACCCAGTACTTC. This chain links TRBV30 with TRBJ2-5; a weak D match, TRBD2 (5 bases). Trimming left V 0 bases short and J 5 bases short, with 7 bases between. The CDR3 sequence is 12 residues long. CDR1 is GTSNPN, CDR2 SVGIG, per germline (reference sequence).

The CDR3 coding sequence is TGTGCCAGTAGTTGGTACACAGGGAGAGGGGCCAACGTCCTGACTTTC. Its translation: CASSWYTGRGANVLTF. The genes are TRBV19 and TRBJ2-6, with D possibly being TRBD1 (6 bases). The germline gives CDR1 LNHDA, CDR2 SQIVND (reference sequence). V was trimmed by 5 bases and J by 4 bases, leaving 15 bases between them. The CDR3 runs 16 residues.

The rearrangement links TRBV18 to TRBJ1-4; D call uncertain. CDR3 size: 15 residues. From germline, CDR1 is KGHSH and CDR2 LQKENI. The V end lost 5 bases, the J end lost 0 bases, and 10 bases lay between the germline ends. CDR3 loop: CASSYSFSTNEKLFF. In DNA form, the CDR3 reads TGTGCCAGCTCATATTCCTTCTCAACTAATGAAAAACTGTTTTTT.

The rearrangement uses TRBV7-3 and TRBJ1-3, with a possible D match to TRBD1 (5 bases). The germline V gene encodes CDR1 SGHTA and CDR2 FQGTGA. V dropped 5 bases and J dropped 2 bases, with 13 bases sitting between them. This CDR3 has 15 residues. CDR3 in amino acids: CASSLYQGPGNTIYF. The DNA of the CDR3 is TGTGCCAGCAGCCTCTATCAGGGCCCTGGAAACACCATATATTTT. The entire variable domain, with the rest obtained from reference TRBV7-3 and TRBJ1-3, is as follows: GAGVSQTPSNKVTEKGKYVELRCDPISGHTALYWYRQSLGQGPEFLIYFQGTGAADDSGLPNDRFFAVRPEGSVSTLKIQRTERGDSAVYLCASSLYQGPGNTIYFGEGSWLTVV.

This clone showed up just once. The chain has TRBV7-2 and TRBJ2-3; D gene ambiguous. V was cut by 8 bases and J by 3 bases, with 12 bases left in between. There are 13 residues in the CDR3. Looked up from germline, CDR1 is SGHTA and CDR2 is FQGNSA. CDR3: CASRLLETDTQYF. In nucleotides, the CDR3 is TGTGCCAGCCGCCTTCTGGAGACAGATACGCAGTATTTT.

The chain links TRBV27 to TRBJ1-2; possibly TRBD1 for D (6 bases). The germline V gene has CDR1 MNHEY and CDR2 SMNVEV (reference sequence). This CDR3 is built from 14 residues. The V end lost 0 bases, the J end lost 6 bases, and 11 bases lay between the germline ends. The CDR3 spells CASSLSSGGDGYTF. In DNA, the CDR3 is TGTGCCAGCAGTTTATCGAGCGGGGGCGATGGCTACACCTTC.

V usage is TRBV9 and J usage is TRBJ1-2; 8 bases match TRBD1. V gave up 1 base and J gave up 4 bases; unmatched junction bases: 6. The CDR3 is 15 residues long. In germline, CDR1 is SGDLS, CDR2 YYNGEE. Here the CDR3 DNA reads TGTGCCAGCAGCGTATCGGCAGGGGGCGTCTATGGCTACACCTTC. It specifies CASSVSAGGVYGYTF.